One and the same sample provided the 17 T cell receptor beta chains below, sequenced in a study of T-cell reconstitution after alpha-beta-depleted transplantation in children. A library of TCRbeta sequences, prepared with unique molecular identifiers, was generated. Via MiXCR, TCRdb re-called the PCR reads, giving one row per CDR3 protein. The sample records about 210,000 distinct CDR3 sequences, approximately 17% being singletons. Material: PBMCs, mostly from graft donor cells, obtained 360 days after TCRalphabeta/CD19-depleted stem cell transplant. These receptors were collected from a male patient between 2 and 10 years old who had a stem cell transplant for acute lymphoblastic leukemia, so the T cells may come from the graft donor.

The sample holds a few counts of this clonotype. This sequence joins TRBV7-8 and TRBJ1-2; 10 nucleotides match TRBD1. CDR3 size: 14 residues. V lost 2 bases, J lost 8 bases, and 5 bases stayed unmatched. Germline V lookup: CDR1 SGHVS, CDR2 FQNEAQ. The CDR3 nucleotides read TGTGCCAGCAGCTTACGACAGGGGGCAGGGGGCTACACCTTC. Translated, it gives CASSLRQGAGGYTF. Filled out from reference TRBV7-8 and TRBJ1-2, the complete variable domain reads GAGVSQSPRYKVAKRGQDVALRCDPISGHVSLFWYQQALGQGPEFLTYFQNEAQLDKSGLPSDRFFAERPEGSVSTLKIQRTQQEDSAVYLCASSLRQGAGGYTFGSGTRLTVV.

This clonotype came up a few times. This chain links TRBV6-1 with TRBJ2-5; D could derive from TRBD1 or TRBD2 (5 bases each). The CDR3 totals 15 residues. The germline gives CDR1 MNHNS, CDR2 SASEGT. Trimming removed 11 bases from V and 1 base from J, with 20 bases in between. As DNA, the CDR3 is TGTGCCGCGGGCCCGGGACCCCCTATCCAAGAGACCCAGTACTTC. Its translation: CAAGPGPPIQETQYF.

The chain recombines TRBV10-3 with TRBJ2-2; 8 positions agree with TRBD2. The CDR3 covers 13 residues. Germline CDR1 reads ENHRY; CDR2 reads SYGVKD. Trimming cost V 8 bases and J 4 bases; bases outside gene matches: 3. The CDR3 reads CAILGLATGELFF. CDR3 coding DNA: TGTGCCATCCTTGGACTAGCCACCGGGGAGCTGTTTTTT.

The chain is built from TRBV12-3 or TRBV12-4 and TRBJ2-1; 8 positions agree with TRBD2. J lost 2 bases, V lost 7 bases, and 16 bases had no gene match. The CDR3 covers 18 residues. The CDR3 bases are TGTGCCAGCATCCCCAGGGCGGGGGGCCTTACTACCTACAATGAGCAGTTCTTC. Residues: CASIPRAGGLTTYNEQFF.

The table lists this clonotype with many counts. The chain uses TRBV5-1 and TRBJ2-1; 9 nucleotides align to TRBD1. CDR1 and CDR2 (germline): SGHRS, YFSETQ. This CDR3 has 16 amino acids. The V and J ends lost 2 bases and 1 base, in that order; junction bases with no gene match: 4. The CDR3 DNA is TGCGCCAGCAGCTTACTAGACAGGGGGTCCTACAATGAGCAGTTCTTC. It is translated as CASSLLDRGSYNEQFF.

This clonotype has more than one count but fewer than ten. The CDR3 loop is CASTSSNYEQYF. CDR3 in DNA: TGTGCCAGCACCTCTAGCAACTACGAGCAGTACTTC. This sequence joins TRBV6-2 or TRBV6-3 and TRBJ2-7; perhaps TRBD2 as D (5 bases). Trimming cost V 7 bases and J 3 bases, with 10 bases left between them. The CDR3 has 12 amino acids. Germline CDR1 reads MNHEY; CDR2 reads SVGEGT.

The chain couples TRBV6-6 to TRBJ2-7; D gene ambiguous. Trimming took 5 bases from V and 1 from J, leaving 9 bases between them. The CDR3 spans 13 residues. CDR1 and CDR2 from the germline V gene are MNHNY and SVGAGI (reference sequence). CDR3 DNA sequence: TGTGCCAGCAGTGACTTAACATCCTACGAGCAGTACTTC. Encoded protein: CASSDLTSYEQYF.

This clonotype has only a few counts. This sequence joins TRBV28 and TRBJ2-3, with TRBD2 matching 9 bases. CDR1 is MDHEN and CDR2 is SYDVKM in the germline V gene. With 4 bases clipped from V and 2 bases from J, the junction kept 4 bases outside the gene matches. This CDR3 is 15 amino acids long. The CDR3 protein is CASSSLAGYTDTQYF. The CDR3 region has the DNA TGTGCCAGCAGTTCGCTAGCGGGATACACAGATACGCAGTATTTT.

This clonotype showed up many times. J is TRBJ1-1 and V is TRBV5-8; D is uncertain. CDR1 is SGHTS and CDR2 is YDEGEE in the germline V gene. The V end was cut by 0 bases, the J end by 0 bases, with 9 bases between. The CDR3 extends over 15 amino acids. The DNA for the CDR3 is TGTGCCAGCAGCTTGGTTCCAATTATGAACACTGAAGCTTTCTTT. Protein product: CASSLVPIMNTEAFF.

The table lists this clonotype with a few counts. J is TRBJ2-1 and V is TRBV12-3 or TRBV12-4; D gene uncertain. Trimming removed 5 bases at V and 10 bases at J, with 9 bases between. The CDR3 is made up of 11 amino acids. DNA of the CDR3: TGTGCCAGCAGTGCGCTACTAGAGCAGTTCTTC. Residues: CASSALLEQFF.

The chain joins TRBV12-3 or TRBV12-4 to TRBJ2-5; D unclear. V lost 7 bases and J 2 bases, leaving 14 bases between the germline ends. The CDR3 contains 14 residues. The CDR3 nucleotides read TGTGCCAGCATTTTTATCCTTCAACAAGAGACCCAGTACTTC. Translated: CASIFILQQETQYF.

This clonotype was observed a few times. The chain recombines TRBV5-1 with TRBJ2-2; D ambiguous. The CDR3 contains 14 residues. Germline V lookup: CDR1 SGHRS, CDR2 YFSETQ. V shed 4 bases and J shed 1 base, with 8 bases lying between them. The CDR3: CASSLAWNTGELFF. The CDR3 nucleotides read TGCGCCAGCAGCCTTGCGTGGAACACCGGGGAGCTGTTTTTT.

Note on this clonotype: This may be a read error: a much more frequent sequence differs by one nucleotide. The CDR3 region has the DNA TGTGCCAGCATGACGAGCGGGGGGGACAATGAGCAGTTCTTC. This translates into CASMTSGGDNEQFF. V gene TRBV25-1 combines with J gene TRBJ2-1, with 10 bases identical to TRBD2. Germline values: CDR1 MGHDK, CDR2 SYGVNS. This CDR3 is 14 amino acids long. Unmatched junction bases numbered 5, after V lost 7 bases and J lost 5 bases.

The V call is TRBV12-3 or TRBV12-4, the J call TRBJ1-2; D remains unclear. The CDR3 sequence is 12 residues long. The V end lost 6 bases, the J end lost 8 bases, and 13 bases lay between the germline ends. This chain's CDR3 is CASSHDMAGYTF. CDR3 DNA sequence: TGTGCCAGCAGCCATGACATGGCCGGCTACACCTTC.

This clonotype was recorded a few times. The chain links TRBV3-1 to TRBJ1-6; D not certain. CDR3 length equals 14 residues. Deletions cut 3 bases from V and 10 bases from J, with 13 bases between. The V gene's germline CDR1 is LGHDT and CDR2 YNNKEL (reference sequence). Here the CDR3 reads CASSHGSMRSPLHF. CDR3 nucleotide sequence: TGTGCCAGCAGCCATGGCTCTATGAGATCACCCCTCCACTTT.

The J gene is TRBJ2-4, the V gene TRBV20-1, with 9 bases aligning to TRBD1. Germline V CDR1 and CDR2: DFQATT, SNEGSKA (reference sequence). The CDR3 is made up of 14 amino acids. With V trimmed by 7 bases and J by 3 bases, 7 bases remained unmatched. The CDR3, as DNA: TGCAGTGTTGGAGGGGGACAGGGCAAAAACATTCAGTACTTC. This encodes CSVGGGQGKNIQYF.

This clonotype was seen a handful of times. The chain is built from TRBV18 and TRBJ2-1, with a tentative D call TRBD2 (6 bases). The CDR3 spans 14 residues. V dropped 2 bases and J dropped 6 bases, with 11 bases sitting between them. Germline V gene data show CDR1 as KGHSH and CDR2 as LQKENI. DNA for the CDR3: TGTGCCAGCTCACCATATCTGCGGGGCAATGAGCAGTTCTTC. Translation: CASSPYLRGNEQFF.